The 10 T cell receptor beta chains in this list originate from one sample, sequenced in a study of T-cell memory formation after mild COVID-19. TCRdb redid the calling of the 5' RACE reads with MiXCR, one entry per CDR3 protein. The sample lists about 350,000 distinct CDR3 sequences, roughly 20% seen once, with roughly 23% in the top ten. What was sequenced was PBMCs or a T cell subset sorted from them (not recorded which). The source of these receptors is a man between 18 and 29 years old who had mild COVID-19 (a few samples of this study predate the infection). Cell type and time point are not known.

The sample holds one count of this clonotype. This sequence joins TRBV6-2 or TRBV6-3 and TRBJ1-5; possibly TRBD1 for D (5 bases). Germline V lookup: CDR1 MNHEY, CDR2 SVGEGT. The V and J ends lost 10 bases and 6 bases respectively, with 19 bases between them. This CDR3 spans 14 amino acids. Here the CDR3 reads CATSGEQSPQPQHF. The CDR3 nucleotides read TGTGCCACCTCGGGGGAACAGTCGCCTCAGCCCCAGCATTTT.

V usage is TRBV4-3 and J usage is TRBJ2-3; D remains ambiguous. Germline-derived CDR1 and CDR2 are LGHNA and YSLEER. V was cut by 1 base and J by 3 bases, with 14 bases left in between. This CDR3 contains 16 residues. CDR3 in amino acids: CASSQGISMRTDTQYF. The CDR3 bases are TGCGCCAGCAGCCAAGGTATTAGCATGAGGACAGATACGCAGTATTTT.

The chain joins TRBV7-9 to TRBJ1-1, with D possibly matching TRBD1 (6 bases). The germline V gene has CDR1 SEHNR and CDR2 FQNEAQ (reference sequence). This CDR3 has 16 residues. The V and J ends lost 3 bases and 3 bases respectively, with 17 bases between them. CDR3 residues: CASSFPGRGHYTEAFF. In DNA form, the CDR3 reads TGTGCCAGCAGCTTCCCAGGCAGGGGACATTACACTGAAGCTTTCTTT.

V is TRBV5-1 and J is TRBJ2-3; TRBD2 might be the D (5 bases). Trimming took off 0 bases at V and 7 bases at J, with 12 bases between the two ends. This CDR3 has 14 amino acids. From germline, CDR1 is SGHRS and CDR2 YFSETQ. The CDR3 nucleotides are TGCGCCAGCAGCTTGGATGTCCCGGGGTATACGCAGTATTTT. Its protein is CASSLDVPGYTQYF.

This clonotype has a handful of counts. The chain couples TRBV27 to TRBJ2-3; TRBD2 might be the D (5 bases). V lost 3 bases and J lost 4, with 14 bases in between. Germline V gives CDR1 MNHEY, CDR2 SMNVEV (reference sequence). This CDR3 has 15 amino acids. The CDR3 reads CASSFSLEGADTQYF. In nucleotides, the CDR3 is TGTGCCAGCAGTTTCTCACTAGAAGGCGCAGATACGCAGTATTTT.

This clonotype has at least ten counts. The chain links TRBV7-2 to TRBJ2-2; D is unresolved. Per germline, CDR1 SGHTA and CDR2 FQGNSA. This CDR3 has 11 amino acids. Trimming stripped 3 bases from V and 9 bases from J, with 5 bases between. CDR3: CASSFNRELFF. The CDR3 DNA is TGTGCCAGCAGCTTCAACAGGGAGCTGTTTTTT.

This clonotype appeared many times. The V and J genes are TRBV7-9 and TRBJ2-5, with D unclear. Trimming cost V 2 bases and J 3 bases, with 7 bases left between them. The CDR3 loop spans 13 amino acids. Per germline, CDR1 SEHNR and CDR2 FQNEAQ (reference sequence). The CDR3 loop is CASSLPLEETQYF. The CDR3 nucleotides read TGTGCCAGCAGCTTACCCTTAGAAGAGACCCAGTACTTC. Full variable domain (remainder filled in from reference TRBV7-9 and TRBJ2-5): DTGVSQNPRHKITKRGQNVTFRCDPISEHNRLYWYRQTLGQGPEFLTYFQNEAQLEKSRLLSDRFSAERPKGSFSTLEIQRTEQGDSAMYLCASSLPLEETQYFGPGTRLLVL.

In the case of this clonotype: A read error may be the cause here, since a much bigger clone is one base away. V is TRBV20-1 and J is TRBJ1-5; D is perhaps TRBD1 (5 bases). V shed 6 bases and J shed 9 bases, with 18 bases lying between them. There are 13 residues in the CDR3. Germline CDR1 and CDR2: DFQATT and SNEGSKA (reference sequence). The CDR3 DNA sequence: TGCAGTGCCCATGAGGGGCCCGGAGTGCCCCAGCATTTT. It specifies CSAHEGPGVPQHF.

The chain couples TRBV9 to TRBJ1-1, with a tentative D call TRBD1 (5 bases). This CDR3 is built from 13 residues. The germline CDR1 and CDR2 sequences are SGDLS and YYNGEE. The V end was cut by 6 bases, the J end by 5 bases, with 14 bases between. CDR3 sequence (DNA): TGTGCCAGCAACCTTCAGGGAGGAACTGAAGCTTTCTTT. This sequence encodes CASNLQGGTEAFF. Filled out from reference TRBV9 and TRBJ1-1, the complete variable domain reads DSGVTQTPKHLITATGQRVTLRCSPRSGDLSVYWYQQSLDQGLQFLIQYYNGEERAKGNILERFSAQQFPDLHSELNLSSLELGDSALYFCASNLQGGTEAFFGQGTRLTVV.

This clonotype was detected only a few times. The rearrangement uses TRBV20-1 and TRBJ2-7; D not resolved. The CDR3 contains 13 residues. V was pared by 3 bases and J by 0 bases, with 9 bases between. In germline, CDR1 is DFQATT, CDR2 SNEGSKA (reference sequence). The CDR3 DNA reads as TGCAGTGCTAGTTTGGTGAGCTCCTACGAGCAGTACGTC. It is translated as CSASLVSSYEQYV.